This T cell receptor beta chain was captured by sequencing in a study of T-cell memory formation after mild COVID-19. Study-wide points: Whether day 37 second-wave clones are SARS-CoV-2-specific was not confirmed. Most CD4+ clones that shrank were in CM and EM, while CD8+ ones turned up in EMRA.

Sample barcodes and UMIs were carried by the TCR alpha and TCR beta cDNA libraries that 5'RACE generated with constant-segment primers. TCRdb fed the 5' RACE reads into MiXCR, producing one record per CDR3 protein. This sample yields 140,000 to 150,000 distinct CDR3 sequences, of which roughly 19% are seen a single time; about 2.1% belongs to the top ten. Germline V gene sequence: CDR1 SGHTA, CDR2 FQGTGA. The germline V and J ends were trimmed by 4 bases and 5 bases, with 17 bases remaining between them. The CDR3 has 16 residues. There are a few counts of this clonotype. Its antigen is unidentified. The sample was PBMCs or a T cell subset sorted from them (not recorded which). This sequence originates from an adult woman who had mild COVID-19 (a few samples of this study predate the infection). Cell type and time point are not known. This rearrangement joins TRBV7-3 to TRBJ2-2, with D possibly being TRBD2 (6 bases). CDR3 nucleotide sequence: TGTGCCAGCAGCTCTGGGGGACGGGGAGGTACCGGGGAGCTGTTTTTT. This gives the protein CASSSGGRGGTGELFF.